A single sample is the source of the 7 T cell receptor beta chains below, sequenced in a study of T cells in Graves' hyperthyroidism and ophthalmopathy. Regions amplified from RNA transcripts were the TCR beta CDR3 regions. HTBI primers were used for first-round RT-PCR of the TCR CDR3. TCRdb redid the calling of the multiplex PCR reads with MiXCR, one entry per CDR3 protein. The sample contains hundreds of thousands of distinct CDR3 sequences, approximately 40% of which appear only once. The sequencing sample was made of blood. The origin of the receptors is a man between 18 and 29 years old with Graves' hyperthyroidism.

The chain carries TRBV5-1 and TRBJ2-2; D remains unclear. V lost 6 bases, J lost 4 bases, and 10 bases lay in between. The CDR3 has 13 residues. Germline V gene lookup returns CDR1 SGHRS and CDR2 YFSETQ. CDR3 sequence: CASNDEFTGELFF. CDR3 in DNA: TGCGCCAGCAACGATGAATTCACCGGGGAGCTGTTTTTT.

The rearrangement joins TRBV4-1 to TRBJ1-6; 10 positions agree with TRBD1. The CDR3 contains 18 residues. Germline assignment: CDR1 MGHRA and CDR2 YSYEKL. The trim removed 1 base at V and 10 bases at J, leaving 13 bases unmatched. The CDR3: CASSQATGGMTELSPLHF. CDR3 coding DNA: TGCGCCAGCAGCCAAGCGACAGGGGGCATGACGGAGCTGTCACCCCTCCACTTT.

V gene TRBV12-3 or TRBV12-4 combines with J gene TRBJ2-5; maybe TRBD1 (6 bases). The CDR3 spans 12 residues. With 7 bases removed from V and 3 bases from J, the gap between germline ends came to 9 bases. CDR3 in amino acids: CASTNREETQYF. The DNA for the CDR3 is TGTGCCAGCACTAACAGGGAAGAGACCCAGTACTTC.

This clonotype was seen a few times. This sequence joins TRBV6-1 and TRBJ1-1, with 8 bases identical to TRBD1. This CDR3 has 13 amino acids. Germline V gene data show CDR1 as MNHNS and CDR2 as SASEGT. The ends lost 6 bases at V and 10 bases at J; junction bases unmatched: 10. The DNA of the CDR3 is TGTGCCAGCAGCGACCGGACAGGGCGTACAGCTTTCTTT. Translation gives CASSDRTGRTAFF.

The CDR3 loop is CASSLGWDLQETQYF. CDR3 nucleotides: TGCGCCAGCAGCTTGGGTTGGGACTTGCAAGAGACCCAGTACTTC. V gene TRBV5-1 combines with J gene TRBJ2-5, with D tentatively TRBD2 (6 bases). The CDR3 is 15 residues long. The germline CDR1 and CDR2 sequences are SGHRS and YFSETQ. The V gene lost 0 bases and the J gene lost 2 bases, with 11 bases spanning the gap.

This clonotype was detected a few times. The junction does not match germline at one end; this may be a read error. This rearrangement joins TRBV7-9 to TRBJ1-5, with D tentatively TRBD1 (5 bases). Germline-derived CDR1 and CDR2 are SEHNR and FQNEAQ (reference sequence). CDR3 length equals 17 residues. Written as DNA, the CDR3 is TGCGCCAGCAGCCAAGACCCGGGGGTTGATAGCAATCAGCCCCAGCATTTT. Translation: CASSQDPGVDSNQPQHF.

This clonotype was observed a handful of times. This chain uses TRBV24-1 with TRBJ2-5; 9 bases agree with TRBD1. The germline CDR1 and CDR2 sequences are KGHDR and SFDVKD. V dropped 4 bases and J dropped 3; count of bases not matched to a gene: 11. The CDR3 extends over 17 amino acids. The CDR3 sequence: CATSDKGTGSAKETQYF. CDR3 coding DNA: TGTGCCACCAGTGACAAAGGGACAGGGAGCGCAAAAGAGACCCAGTACTTC.